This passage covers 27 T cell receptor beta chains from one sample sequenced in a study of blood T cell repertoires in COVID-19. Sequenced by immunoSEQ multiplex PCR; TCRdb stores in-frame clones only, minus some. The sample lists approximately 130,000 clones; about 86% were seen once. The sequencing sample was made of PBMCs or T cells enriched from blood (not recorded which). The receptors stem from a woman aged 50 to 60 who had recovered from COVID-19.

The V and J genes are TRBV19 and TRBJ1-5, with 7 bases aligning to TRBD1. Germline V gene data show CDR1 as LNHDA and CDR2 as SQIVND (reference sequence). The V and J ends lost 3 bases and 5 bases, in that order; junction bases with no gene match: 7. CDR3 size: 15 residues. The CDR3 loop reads CASSMYRGGDQPQHF. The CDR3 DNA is TGTGCCAGTAGTATGTACAGGGGAGGAGATCAGCCCCAGCATTTT.

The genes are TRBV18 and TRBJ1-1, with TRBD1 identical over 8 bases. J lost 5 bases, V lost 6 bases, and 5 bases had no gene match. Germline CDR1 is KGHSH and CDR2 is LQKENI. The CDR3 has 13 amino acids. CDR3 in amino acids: CASSQDRGTEAFF. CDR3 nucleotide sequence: TGTGCCAGCTCTCAAGACAGGGGTACTGAAGCTTTCTTT.

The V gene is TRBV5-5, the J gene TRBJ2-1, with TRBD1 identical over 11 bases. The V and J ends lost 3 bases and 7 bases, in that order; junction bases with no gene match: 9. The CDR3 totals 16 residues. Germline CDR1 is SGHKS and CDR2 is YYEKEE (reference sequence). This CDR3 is CASSSGGQGALNEQFF. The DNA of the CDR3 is TGTGCCAGCAGCTCGGGTGGACAGGGGGCTTTGAATGAGCAGTTCTTC.

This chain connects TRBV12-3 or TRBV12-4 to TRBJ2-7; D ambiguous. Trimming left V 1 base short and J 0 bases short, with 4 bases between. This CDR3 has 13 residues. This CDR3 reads CASSLDNSYEQYF. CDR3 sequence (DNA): TGTGCCAGCAGTTTAGACAACTCCTACGAGCAGTACTTC.

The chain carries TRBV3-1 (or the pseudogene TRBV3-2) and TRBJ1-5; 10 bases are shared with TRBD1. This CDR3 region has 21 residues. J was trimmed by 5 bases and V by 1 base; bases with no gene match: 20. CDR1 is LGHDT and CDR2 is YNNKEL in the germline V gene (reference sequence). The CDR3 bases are TGTGCCAGCAGCCAAGGTAGGGAGATGGCCGTGAAGGACAGGGGGGATCAGCCCCAGCATTTT. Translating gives CASSQGREMAVKDRGDQPQHF.

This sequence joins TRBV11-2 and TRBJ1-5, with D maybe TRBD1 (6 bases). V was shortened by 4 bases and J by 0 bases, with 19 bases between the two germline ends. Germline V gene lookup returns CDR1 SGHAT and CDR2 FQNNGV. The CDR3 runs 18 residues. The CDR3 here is CASSSATGPINSNQPQHF. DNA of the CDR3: TGTGCCAGCAGCTCCGCAACAGGGCCCATAAATAGCAATCAGCCCCAGCATTTT.

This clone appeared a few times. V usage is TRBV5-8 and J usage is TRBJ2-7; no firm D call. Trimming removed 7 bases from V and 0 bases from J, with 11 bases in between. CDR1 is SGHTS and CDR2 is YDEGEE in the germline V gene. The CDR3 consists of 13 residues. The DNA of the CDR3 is TGTGCCAGCCTATCGAGAAGCTCCTACGAGCAGTACTTC. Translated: CASLSRSSYEQYF.

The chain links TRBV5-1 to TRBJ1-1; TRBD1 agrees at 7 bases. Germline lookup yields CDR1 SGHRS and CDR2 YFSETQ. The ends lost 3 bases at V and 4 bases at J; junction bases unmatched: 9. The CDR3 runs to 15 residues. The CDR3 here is CASSYSTGRTTEAFF. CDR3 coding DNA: TGCGCCAGCAGCTACTCGACAGGGAGGACCACTGAAGCTTTCTTT. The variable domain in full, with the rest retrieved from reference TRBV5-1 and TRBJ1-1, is KAGVTQTPRYLIKTRGQQVTLSCSPISGHRSVSWYQQTPGQGLQFLFEYFSETQRNKGNFPGRFSGRQFSNSRSEMNVSTLELGDSALYLCASSYSTGRTTEAFFGQGTRLTVV.

The CDR3 loop reads CASGIAGRTDTQYF. CDR3 sequence (DNA): TGCGCCAGCGGGATAGCGGGGCGGACAGATACGCAGTATTTT. This chain connects TRBV5-1 to TRBJ2-3; 8 bases align to TRBD2. The CDR3 runs to 14 residues. Germline V gene sequence: CDR1 SGHRS, CDR2 YFSETQ. Trimming at V came to 7 bases and at J to 3 bases, leaving 7 bases not matched to a gene.

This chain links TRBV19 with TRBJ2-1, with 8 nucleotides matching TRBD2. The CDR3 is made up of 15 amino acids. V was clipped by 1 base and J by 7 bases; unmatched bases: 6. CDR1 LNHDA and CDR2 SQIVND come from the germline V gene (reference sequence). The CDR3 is CASSIGAGATNEQFF. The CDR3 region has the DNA TGTGCCAGTAGTATAGGAGCGGGGGCCACTAATGAGCAGTTCTTC. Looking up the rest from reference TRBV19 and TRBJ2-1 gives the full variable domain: DGGITQSPKYLFRKEGQNVTLSCEQNLNHDAMYWYRQDPGQGLRLIYYSQIVNDFQKGDIAEGYSVSREKKESFPLTVTSAQKNPTAFYLCASSIGAGATNEQFFGPGTRLTVL.

CDR3 sequence: CASNPRRRQGNINIQYF. CDR3 DNA: TGTGCCAGCAACCCACGCCGGCGACAGGGTAATATAAACATTCAGTACTTC. The chain combines TRBV5-6 with TRBJ2-4; TRBD1 agrees at 7 bases. Looked up from germline, CDR1 is SGHDT and CDR2 is YYEEEE. The ends lost 6 bases at V and 6 bases at J; junction bases unmatched: 18. This CDR3 spans 17 amino acids. The full variable domain, in which reference TRBV5-6 and TRBJ2-4 provide the parts outside the CDR3, is DAGVTQSPTHLIKTRGQQVTLRCSPKSGHDTVSWYQQALGQGPQFIFQYYEEEERQRGNFPDRFSGHQFPNYSSELNVNALLLGDSALYLCASNPRRRQGNINIQYFGAGTRLSVL.

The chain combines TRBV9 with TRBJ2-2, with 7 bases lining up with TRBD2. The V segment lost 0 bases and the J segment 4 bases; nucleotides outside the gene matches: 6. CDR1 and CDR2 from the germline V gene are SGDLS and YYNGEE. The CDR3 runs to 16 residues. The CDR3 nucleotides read TGTGCCAGCAGCGTAGAAGGGAGGGACGCCACCGGGGAGCTGTTTTTT. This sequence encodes CASSVEGRDATGELFF.

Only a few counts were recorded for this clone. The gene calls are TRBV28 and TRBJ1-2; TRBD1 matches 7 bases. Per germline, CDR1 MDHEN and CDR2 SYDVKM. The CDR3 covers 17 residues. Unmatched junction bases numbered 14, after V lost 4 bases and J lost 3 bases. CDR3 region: CASSSTSRGQSDYGYTF. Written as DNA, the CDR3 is TGTGCCAGCAGTTCAACATCCCGGGGACAGTCCGACTATGGCTACACCTTC.

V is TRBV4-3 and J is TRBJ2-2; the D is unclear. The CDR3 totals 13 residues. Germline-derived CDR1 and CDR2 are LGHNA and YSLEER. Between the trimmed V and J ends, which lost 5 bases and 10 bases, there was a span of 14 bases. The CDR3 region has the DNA TGCGCCAGCAGCACTTATTTCCTCTCGGAGCTGTTTTTT. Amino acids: CASSTYFLSELFF.

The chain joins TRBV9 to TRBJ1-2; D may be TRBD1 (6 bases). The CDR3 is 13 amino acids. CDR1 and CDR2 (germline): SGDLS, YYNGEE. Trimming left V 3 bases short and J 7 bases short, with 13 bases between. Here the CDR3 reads CASSAGGQGGYTF. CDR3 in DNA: TGTGCCAGCAGCGCGGGGGGGCAGGGTGGCTACACCTTC. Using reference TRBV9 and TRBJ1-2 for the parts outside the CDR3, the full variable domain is DSGVTQTPKHLITATGQRVTLRCSPRSGDLSVYWYQQSLDQGLQFLIQYYNGEERAKGNILERFSAQQFPDLHSELNLSSLELGDSALYFCASSAGGQGGYTFGSGTRLTVV.

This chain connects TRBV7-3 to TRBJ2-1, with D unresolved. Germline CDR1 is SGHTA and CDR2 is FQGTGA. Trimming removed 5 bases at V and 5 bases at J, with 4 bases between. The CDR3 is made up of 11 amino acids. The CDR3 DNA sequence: TGTGCCAGCAGCCAGGACAATGAGCAGTTCTTC. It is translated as CASSQDNEQFF.

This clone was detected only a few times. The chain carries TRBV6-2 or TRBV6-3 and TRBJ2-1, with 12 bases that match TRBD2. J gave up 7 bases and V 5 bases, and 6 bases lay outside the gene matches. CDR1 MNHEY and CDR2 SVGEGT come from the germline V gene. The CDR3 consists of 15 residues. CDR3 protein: CASSTGLAGKNEQFF. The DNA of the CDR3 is TGTGCCAGCAGTACCGGACTAGCGGGGAAGAATGAGCAGTTCTTC.

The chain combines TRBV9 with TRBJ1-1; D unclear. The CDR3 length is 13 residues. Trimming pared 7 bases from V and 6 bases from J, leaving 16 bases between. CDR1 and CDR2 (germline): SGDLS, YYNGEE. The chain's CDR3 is CASSSSSRSEAFF. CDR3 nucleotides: TGTGCCAGCTCCAGTTCTAGTCGTTCTGAAGCTTTCTTT.

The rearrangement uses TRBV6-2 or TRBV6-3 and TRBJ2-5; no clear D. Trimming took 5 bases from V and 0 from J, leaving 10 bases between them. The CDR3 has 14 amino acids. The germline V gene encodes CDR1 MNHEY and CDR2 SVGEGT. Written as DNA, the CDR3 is TGTGCCAGCAGTCGTCAGGCGAACCAAGAGACCCAGTACTTC. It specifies CASSRQANQETQYF.

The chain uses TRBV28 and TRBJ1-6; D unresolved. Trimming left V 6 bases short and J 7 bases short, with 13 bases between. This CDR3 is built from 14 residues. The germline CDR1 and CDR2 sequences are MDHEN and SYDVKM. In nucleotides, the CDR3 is TGTGCCAGCAGCCCCGGGTCGGTAAATTCACCCCTCCACTTT. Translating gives CASSPGSVNSPLHF.

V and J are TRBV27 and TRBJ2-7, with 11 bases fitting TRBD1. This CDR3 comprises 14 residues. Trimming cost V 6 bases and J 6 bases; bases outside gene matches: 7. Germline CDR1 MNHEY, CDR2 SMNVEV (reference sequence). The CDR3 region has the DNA TGTGCCAGCAGCTTGGGGACAGGGGGTCTCGAGCAGTACTTC. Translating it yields CASSLGTGGLEQYF.

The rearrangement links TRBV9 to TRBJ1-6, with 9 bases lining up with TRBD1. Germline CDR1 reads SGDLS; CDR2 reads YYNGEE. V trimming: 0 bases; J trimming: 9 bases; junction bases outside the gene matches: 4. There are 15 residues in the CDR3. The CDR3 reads CASSVAVTGGSPLHF. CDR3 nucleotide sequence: TGTGCCAGCAGCGTAGCTGTGACAGGGGGTTCACCCCTCCACTTT.

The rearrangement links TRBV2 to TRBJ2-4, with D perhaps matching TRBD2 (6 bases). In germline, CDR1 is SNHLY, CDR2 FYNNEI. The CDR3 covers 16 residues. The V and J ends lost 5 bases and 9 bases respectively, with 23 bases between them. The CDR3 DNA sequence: TGTGCCAGCAGTCCCGGGGGTTTCGCTATGGGTGGCATTCAGTACTTC. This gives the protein CASSPGGFAMGGIQYF.

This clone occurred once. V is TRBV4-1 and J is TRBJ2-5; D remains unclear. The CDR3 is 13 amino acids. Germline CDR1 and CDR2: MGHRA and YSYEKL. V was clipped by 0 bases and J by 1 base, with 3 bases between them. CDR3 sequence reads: CASSQDSQETQYF. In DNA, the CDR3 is TGCGCCAGCAGCCAAGATAGCCAAGAGACCCAGTACTTC.

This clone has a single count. The CDR3 sequence: CASSPLPGQRQETQYF. CDR3 sequence (DNA): TGTGCCAGCAGCCCCCTGCCGGGACAGCGGCAAGAGACCCAGTACTTC. The chain uses TRBV11-2 and TRBJ2-5; 7 bases fit TRBD1. The CDR3 runs 16 residues. Germline lookup yields CDR1 SGHAT and CDR2 FQNNGV. Trimming at V came to 5 bases and at J to 2 bases, leaving 11 bases not matched to a gene.

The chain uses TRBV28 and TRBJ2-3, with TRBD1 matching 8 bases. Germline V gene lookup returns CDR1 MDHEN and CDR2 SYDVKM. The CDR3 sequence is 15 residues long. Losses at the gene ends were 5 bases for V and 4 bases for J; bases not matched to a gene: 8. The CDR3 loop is CASSRTGPGADTQYF. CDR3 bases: TGTGCCAGCAGTAGGACAGGGCCCGGGGCAGATACGCAGTATTTT. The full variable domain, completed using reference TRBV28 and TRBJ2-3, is DVKVTQSSRYLVKRTGEKVFLECVQDMDHENMFWYRQDPGLGLRLIYFSYDVKMKEKGDIPEGYSVSREKKERFSLILESASTNQTSMYLCASSRTGPGADTQYFGPGTRLTVL.

The CDR3 spells CATSAPSPQGPSYEQYF. Written as DNA, the CDR3 is TGTGCCACCAGTGCCCCAAGCCCACAGGGTCCCTCCTACGAGCAGTACTTC. The chain recombines TRBV24-1 with TRBJ2-7, with D perhaps TRBD1 (6 bases). There are 17 residues in the CDR3. Germline V gives CDR1 KGHDR, CDR2 SFDVKD. Trimming shortened V by 5 bases and J by 0 bases, and 19 bases separated the two germline ends.